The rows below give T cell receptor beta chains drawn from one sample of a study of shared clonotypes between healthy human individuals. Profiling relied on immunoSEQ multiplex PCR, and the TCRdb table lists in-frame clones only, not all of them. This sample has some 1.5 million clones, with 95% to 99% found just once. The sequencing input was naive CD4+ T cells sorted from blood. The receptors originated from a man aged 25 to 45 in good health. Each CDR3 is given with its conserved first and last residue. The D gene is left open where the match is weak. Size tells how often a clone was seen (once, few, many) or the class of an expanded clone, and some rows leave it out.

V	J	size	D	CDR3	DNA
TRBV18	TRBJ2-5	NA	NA	CASSPGAVNGQETQYF	TGTGCCAGCTCACCAGGAGCTGTTAATGGGCAAGAGACCCAGTACTTC
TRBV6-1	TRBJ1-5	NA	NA	CASSEAGGDYQPQHF	TGTGCCAGCAGTGAAGCGGGCGGGGATTATCAGCCCCAGCATTTT
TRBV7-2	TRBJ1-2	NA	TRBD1	CASSYRTGGINYGYTF	TGTGCCAGCAGCTACCGGACAGGGGGTATTAACTATGGCTACACCTTC
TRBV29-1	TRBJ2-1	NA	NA	CSVEEPGQFF	TGCAGCGTTGAAGAGCCCGGGCAGTTCTTC
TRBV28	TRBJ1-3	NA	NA	CASSLGPSSGNTIYF	TGTGCCAGCAGTTTAGGCCCTAGCTCTGGAAACACCATATATTTT
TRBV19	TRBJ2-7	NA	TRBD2	CASSASGKSSEQYF	TGTGCCAGTAGTGCTAGCGGGAAATCATCCGAGCAGTACTTC
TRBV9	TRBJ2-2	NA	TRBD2	CASSAKTSGTGELFF	TGTGCCAGCAGCGCCAAGACTAGCGGGACCGGGGAGCTGTTTTTT
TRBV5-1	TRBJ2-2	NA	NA	CASSLGLVTLGDTGELFF	TGCGCCAGCAGCTTGGGCCTGGTGACTCTGGGGGACACCGGGGAGCTGTTTTTT
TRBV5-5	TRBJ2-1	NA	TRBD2	CASSWTSGRLGEQFF	TGTGCCAGCAGTTGGACTAGCGGGAGACTCGGCGAGCAGTTCTTC
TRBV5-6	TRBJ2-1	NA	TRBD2	CASSEIGTSGSNEQFF	TGTGCCAGCAGCGAAATAGGGACTAGCGGGAGCAATGAGCAGTTCTTC
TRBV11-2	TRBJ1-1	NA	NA	CASSLEGLNTEAFF	TGTGCCAGCAGCTTAGAAGGGCTGAACACTGAAGCTTTCTTT
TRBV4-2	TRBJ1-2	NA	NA	CASSPARGVRYGYTF	TGTGCCAGCAGCCCCGCGCGAGGGGTTCGCTATGGCTACACCTTC
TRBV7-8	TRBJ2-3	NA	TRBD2	CASSWRTSGTDTQYF	TGTGCCAGCAGCTGGCGGACTAGCGGGACAGATACGCAGTATTTT
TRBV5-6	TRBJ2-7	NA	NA	CASSPGTDEQYF	TGTGCCAGCAGCCCAGGGACGGACGAGCAGTACTTC
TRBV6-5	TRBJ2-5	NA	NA	CASKRLGKETQYF	TGTGCCAGCAAAAGACTTGGGAAAGAGACCCAGTACTTC
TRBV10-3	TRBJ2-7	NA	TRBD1	CAISESGFTGVNYEQYF	TGTGCCATCAGTGAGTCCGGTTTTACAGGGGTTAACTACGAGCAGTACTTC
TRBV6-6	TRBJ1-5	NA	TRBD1	CASSFFARGPDQPQHF	TGTGCCAGCAGTTTTTTTGCCAGGGGGCCTGATCAGCCCCAGCATTTT
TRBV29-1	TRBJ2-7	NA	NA	CSVGGLGLNYEQYF	TGCAGCGTTGGGGGTTTGGGGCTGAACTACGAGCAGTACTTC
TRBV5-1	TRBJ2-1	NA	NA	CASSTTGTSYNEQFF	TGCGCCAGCAGCACAACAGGGACCTCCTACAATGAGCAGTTCTTC
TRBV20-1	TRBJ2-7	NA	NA	CSSWRRREQYF	TGCAGCTCCTGGCGGCGGCGCGAGCAGTACTTC
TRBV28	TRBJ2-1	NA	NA	CASSFRGAQFF	TGTGCCAGCAGTTTCCGAGGGGCCCAGTTCTTC
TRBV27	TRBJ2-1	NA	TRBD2	CASSTTSGRSYNEQFF	TGTGCCAGCAGTACTACAAGCGGGAGGTCCTACAATGAGCAGTTCTTC
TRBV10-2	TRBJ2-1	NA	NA	CASSAASSYNEQFF	TGCGCCAGCAGTGCGGCCAGTTCCTACAATGAGCAGTTCTTC
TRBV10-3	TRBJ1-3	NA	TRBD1	CAITGTGDGNTIYF	TGTGCCATCACAGGGACAGGGGACGGAAACACCATATATTTT
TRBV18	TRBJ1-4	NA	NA	CASSPLDRPNEKLFF	TGTGCCAGCTCACCATTGGACCGACCTAATGAAAAACTGTTTTTT
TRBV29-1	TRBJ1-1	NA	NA	CSSLGGTLDNTEAFF	TGCAGCTCGTTGGGGGGTACTCTCGATAACACTGAAGCTTTCTTT
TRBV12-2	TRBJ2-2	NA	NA	CASRLAFSRILVQANTGELFF	TGTGCAAGTCGCTTAGCTTTTTCGCGGATTCTAGTGCAGGCGAACACCGGGGAGCTGTTTTTT
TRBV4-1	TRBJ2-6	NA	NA	CASSLGSGANVLTF	TGCGCCAGCAGCTTGGGATCTGGGGCCAACGTCCTGACTTTC
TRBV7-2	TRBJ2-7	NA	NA	CASSPPGLSSYEQYF	TGTGCCAGCAGCCCTCCGGGACTCTCGAGCTACGAGCAGTACTTC
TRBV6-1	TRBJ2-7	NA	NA	CASRSRDYSYEQYF	TGTGCCAGCAGATCGAGGGATTATTCCTACGAGCAGTACTTC
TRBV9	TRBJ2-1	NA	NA	CASSVGAGDQQFF	TGTGCCAGCAGCGTAGGGGCCGGGGATCAGCAGTTCTTC
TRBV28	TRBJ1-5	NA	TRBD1	CASRLGTGLTYSNQPQHF	TGTGCCAGCAGACTCGGGACAGGCCTCACGTATAGCAATCAGCCCCAGCATTTT
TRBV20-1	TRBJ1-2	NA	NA	CSASVQLGYTF	TGCAGTGCTAGCGTACAGTTGGGCTACACCTTC
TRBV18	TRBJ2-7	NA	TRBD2	CASSRGLEAYEQYF	TGTGCCAGCTCACGAGGACTAGAAGCCTACGAGCAGTACTTC
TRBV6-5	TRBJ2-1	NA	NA	CASSYDRTGKKQFF	TGTGCCAGCAGTTACGATCGCACAGGCAAAAAGCAGTTCTTC
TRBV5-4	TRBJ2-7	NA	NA	CASSALRGEQYF	TGTGCCAGCAGCGCCCTCCGGGGAGAGCAGTACTTC
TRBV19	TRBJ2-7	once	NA	CASSISPTDNYEQYF	TGTGCCAGTAGTATAAGTCCCACAGATAACTACGAGCAGTACTTC
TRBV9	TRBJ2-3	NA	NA	CASSAISETDTQYF	TGTGCCAGCAGCGCAATAAGTGAGACAGATACGCAGTATTTT
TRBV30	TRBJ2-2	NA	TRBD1	CAWNQGQRPGELFF	TGTGCCTGGAACCAGGGACAGCGACCCGGGGAGCTGTTTTTT
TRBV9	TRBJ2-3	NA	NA	CEGVLSTDTQYF	TGTGAGGGGGTTCTTAGCACAGATACGCAGTATTTT
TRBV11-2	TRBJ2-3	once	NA	CASSLEGPPDTQYF	TGTGCCAGCAGCTTAGAGGGCCCCCCGGATACGCAGTATTTT
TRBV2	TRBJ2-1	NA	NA	CASSVGEQFF	TGTGCCAGCAGTGTCGGGGAGCAGTTCTTC
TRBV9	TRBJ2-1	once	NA	CASSVDGRANEQFF	TGTGCCAGCAGCGTAGACGGGAGAGCCAATGAGCAGTTCTTC
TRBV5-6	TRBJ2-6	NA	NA	CASSRGRSGANVLTF	TGTGCCAGCAGCCGCGGGCGCTCTGGGGCCAACGTCCTGACTTTC
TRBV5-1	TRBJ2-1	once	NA	CASSRAQGSYNEQFF	TGCGCCAGCAGCCGAGCCCAGGGCTCCTACAATGAGCAGTTCTTC
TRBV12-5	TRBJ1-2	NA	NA	CASGVGNNYYGYTF	TGTGCTAGTGGGGTGGGGAACAATTACTATGGCTACACCTTC
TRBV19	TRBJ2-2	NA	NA	CASKVNTGELFF	TGTGCCAGTAAGGTTAACACCGGGGAGCTGTTTTTT
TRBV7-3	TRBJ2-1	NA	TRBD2	CASSDQSGGPYNEQFF	TGTGCCAGCAGCGACCAAAGCGGGGGACCCTACAATGAGCAGTTCTTC
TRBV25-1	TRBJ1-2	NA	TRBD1	CASSVTGTGGSGYTF	TGTGCCAGCAGTGTCACCGGGACAGGGGGGAGCGGCTACACCTTC
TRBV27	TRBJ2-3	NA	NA	CASSPLRASVTDTQYF	TGTGCCAGCAGTCCCCTGAGGGCTAGCGTTACAGATACGCAGTATTTT
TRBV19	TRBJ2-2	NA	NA	CASTSGRNTGELFF	TGTGCCAGTACGTCAGGACGCAACACCGGGGAGCTGTTTTTT
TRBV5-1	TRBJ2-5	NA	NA	CASSFRIQETQYF	TGCGCCAGCAGCTTCAGGATTCAAGAGACCCAGTACTTC
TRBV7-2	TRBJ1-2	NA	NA	CARRGVGYGYTF	TGCGCTCGACGGGGGGTTGGCTATGGCTACACCTTC
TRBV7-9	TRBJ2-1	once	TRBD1	CASSLAWTGDYYNEQFF	TGTGCCAGCAGCTTAGCGTGGACAGGAGATTACTACAATGAGCAGTTCTTC
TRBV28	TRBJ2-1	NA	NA	CASSTFAGGHPGKRRFF	TGTGCCAGCAGTACCTTTGCGGGCGGACATCCGGGTAAGAGGAGGTTCTTC